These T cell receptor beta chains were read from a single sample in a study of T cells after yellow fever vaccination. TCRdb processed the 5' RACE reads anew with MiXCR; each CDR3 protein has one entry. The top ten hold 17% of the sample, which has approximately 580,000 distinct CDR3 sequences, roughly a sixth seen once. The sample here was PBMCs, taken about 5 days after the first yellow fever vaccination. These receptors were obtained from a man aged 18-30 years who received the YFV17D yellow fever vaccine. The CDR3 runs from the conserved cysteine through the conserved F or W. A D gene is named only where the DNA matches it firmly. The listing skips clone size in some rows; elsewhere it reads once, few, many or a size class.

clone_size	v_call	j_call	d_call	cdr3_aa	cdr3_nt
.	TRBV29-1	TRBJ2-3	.	CSVAGRSTDTQYF	TGCAGCGTTGCTGGCAGAAGCACAGATACGCAGTATTTT
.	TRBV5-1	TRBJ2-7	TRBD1	CASSFFPVGTGVYEQYF	TGCGCCAGCAGCTTTTTTCCGGTTGGGACAGGGGTCTACGAGCAGTACTTC
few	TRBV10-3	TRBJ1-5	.	CAISVSGDQPQHF	TGTGCCATCAGTGTGTCAGGAGATCAGCCCCAGCATTTT
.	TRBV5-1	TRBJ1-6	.	CASSLAGSAYNSPLHF	TGCGCCAGCAGCTTGGCCGGTTCAGCCTATAATTCACCCCTCCACTTT
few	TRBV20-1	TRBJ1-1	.	CGLVVGRLGAFF	TGCGGCCTTGTAGTTGGACGCCTGGGAGCTTTCTTT
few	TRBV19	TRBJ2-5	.	CASSPKGPPLTGLWETQYF	TGTGCCAGTAGTCCCAAAGGCCCTCCCCTCACAGGGCTGTGGGAGACCCAGTACTTC
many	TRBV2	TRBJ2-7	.	CASTQHTYYEQYF	TGTGCCAGCACCCAACATACTTACTACGAGCAGTACTTC
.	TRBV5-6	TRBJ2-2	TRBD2	CASSLYLAGALTGELFF	TGTGCCAGCAGCTTGTATCTAGCGGGGGCCTTGACCGGGGAGCTGTTTTTT
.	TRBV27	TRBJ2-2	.	CASSFPDKAVNTGELFF	TGTGCCAGCAGTTTCCCCGACAAGGCCGTGAACACCGGGGAGCTGTTTTTT
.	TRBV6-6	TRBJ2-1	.	CASSYSSKEQFF	TGTGCCAGCAGTTACTCCTCCAAGGAGCAGTTCTTC
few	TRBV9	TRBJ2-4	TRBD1	CASSVSGTGDIQYF	TGTGCCAGCAGCGTCTCCGGGACAGGGGACATTCAGTACTTC